Below, 10 T cell receptor beta chains from the same sample are listed, as sequenced in a study of Ad26.COV2.S vaccination and SARS-CoV-2 variants. The protocol was immunoSEQ multiplex PCR, while the TCRdb copy is restricted to in-frame clones and leaves out a portion. The sample holds about 320,000 clones, approximately 86% seen once. Specified treatment: around 19 received Ad26.COV2.S at low or high dose, single or two shots; about 5 received placebo; per-sample allocation not given. On day 63 after the first injection, vaccine and placebo recipients gave samples. This specimen consisted of peripheral blood, obtained in a trial of Ad26.COV2.S vaccine versus placebo. Receptor source: a person aged 18-65 years who received the Ad26.COV2.S COVID-19 vaccine or a placebo.

The chain recombines TRBV2 with TRBJ2-5, with D perhaps TRBD2 (5 bases). The germline V and J ends were trimmed by 6 bases and 1 base, with 12 bases remaining between them. CDR3 size: 14 residues. Germline CDR1 and CDR2: SNHLY and FYNNEI. The CDR3 here is CASSLDGVQETQYF. The CDR3, as DNA: TGTGCCAGCAGCCTTGACGGGGTCCAAGAGACCCAGTACTTC.

In DNA form, the CDR3 reads TGTGCCAGCAGCTTGGCAGGTGCTTGGACTGAAGCTTTCTTT. Residues: CASSLAGAWTEAFF. The V call is TRBV7-9, the J call TRBJ1-1, with unresolved D. The CDR3 has 14 residues. Germline assignment: CDR1 SEHNR and CDR2 FQNEAQ (reference sequence). Trimming removed 3 bases from V and 5 bases from J, with 13 bases in between.

The CDR3 DNA reads TGCAGCGTCCTGGGACAGGCGAACACTGAAGCTTTCTTT. Its translation is CSVLGQANTEAFF. The gene calls are TRBV29-1 and TRBJ1-1; 8 bases align to TRBD1. This CDR3 spans 13 amino acids. Trimming removed 6 bases from V and 1 base from J; junction bases left unmatched: 4. CDR1 and CDR2 from the germline V gene are SQVTM and ANQGSEA.

The gene calls are TRBV12-3 or TRBV12-4 and TRBJ1-2; D may be TRBD1 (5 bases). The CDR3 has 12 residues. V lost 3 bases, J lost 8 bases, and 10 bases lay in between. CDR3 amino acids: CASSFTGTGYTF. CDR3 nucleotide sequence: TGTGCCAGCAGTTTTACCGGGACCGGCTACACCTTC.

The rearrangement uses TRBV29-1 and TRBJ1-5, with 8 bases identical to TRBD1. V shed 6 bases and J 4 bases; nucleotides not matched to a gene: 2. The germline V gene encodes CDR1 SQVTM and CDR2 ANQGSEA. The CDR3 length is 12 residues. The CDR3, as DNA: TGCAGCGTAAGACAGGGGAATCAGCCCCAGCATTTT. This gives the protein CSVRQGNQPQHF.

The chain has TRBV2 and TRBJ1-2; no definite D call. Germline assignment: CDR1 SNHLY and CDR2 FYNNEI. Between the trimmed V and J ends, which lost 7 bases and 6 bases, there was a span of 9 bases. This CDR3 has 11 residues. In DNA, the CDR3 is TGTGCCAGCAAGGGCTTCGATGGCTACACCTTC. The encoded protein is CASKGFDGYTF.

This rearrangement joins TRBV29-1 to TRBJ2-7, with 7 bases matching TRBD2. CDR1 and CDR2 from the germline V gene are SQVTM and ANQGSEA. V dropped 2 bases and J dropped 2; count of bases not matched to a gene: 9. The CDR3 loop spans 15 amino acids. CDR3 sequence (DNA): TGCAGCGTTGAATGGGAGGGGCAGGGCACCTACGAGCAGTACTTC. Protein: CSVEWEGQGTYEQYF.

This clone showed up just once. The chain employs TRBV11-2 and TRBJ2-1; 9 bases are a match to TRBD2. Germline CDR1 SGHAT, CDR2 FQNNGV. V was clipped by 0 bases and J by 10 bases; unmatched bases: 10. The CDR3 is 16 residues long. The CDR3 loop reads CASSLDLARGGPEQFF. The CDR3 DNA reads TGTGCCAGCAGCTTAGATCTCGCGCGGGGGGGCCCCGAGCAGTTCTTC.

The chain links TRBV5-6 to TRBJ2-5; 11 positions match TRBD2. CDR1 is SGHDT, CDR2 YYEEEE, per germline. The CDR3 has 19 residues. V shed 3 bases and J 0 bases; nucleotides not matched to a gene: 13. As DNA, the CDR3 is TGTGCCAGCAGCTACGGGCCTGTGGCTAGCGGGGGGAACCAAGAGACCCAGTACTTC. Translation: CASSYGPVASGGNQETQYF.

This clone occurred many times. The rearrangement joins TRBV7-9 to TRBJ1-3; D is ambiguous. The CDR3 has 16 amino acids. Germline CDR1 reads SEHNR; CDR2 reads FQNEAQ (reference sequence). V was cut by 3 bases and J by 0 bases, with 12 bases left in between. The CDR3, as DNA: TGTGCCAGCAGCTTGAGTCGCGCATCCTCTGGAAACACCATATATTTT. Its protein product is CASSLSRASSGNTIYF.